A single sample gave rise to the 5 T cell receptor beta chains below, sequenced in a study of T-cell reconstitution after alpha-beta-depleted transplantation in children. Unique molecular identifiers were used in preparing the TCRbeta library. MiXCR, applied by TCRdb to the PCR reads, yields one record per CDR3 protein. The table has hundreds of thousands of distinct CDR3 sequences, approximately 12% seen once; the top ten hold 2.6%. The sequenced sample was PBMCs from the stem cell graft donor, obtained from the stem cell graft. The receptors originated from a human donor who donated a stem cell graft to a child with acute lymphoblastic leukemia.

This clonotype was counted many times. The chain couples TRBV4-1 to TRBJ1-1; D gene uncertain. V shed 1 base and J shed 4 bases, with 13 bases lying between them. The CDR3 extends over 15 amino acids. CDR1 and CDR2 from the germline V gene are MGHRA and YSYEKL. The CDR3 sequence: CASSQGTVRITEAFF. The DNA of the CDR3 is TGCGCCAGCAGCCAAGGGACGGTCAGGATCACTGAAGCTTTCTTT.

Notes on this clonotype: This could be a read error, since a much larger clone is one nucleotide away. The rearrangement links TRBV4-3 to TRBJ2-1; possibly TRBD2 for D (5 bases). The V end was cut by 0 bases, the J end by 5 bases, with 11 bases between. The V gene's germline CDR1 is LGHNA and CDR2 YSLEER. CDR3 length: 15 amino acids. The CDR3 coding sequence is TGCGCCAGCAGCCAAGATGCAAGAGGGAACAATGAGCAGTTCTTC. Its protein is CASSQDARGNNEQFF.

This clonotype was seen at least ten times. The CDR3 reads CASSLRQGRQPQHF. CDR3 nucleotide sequence: TGTGCCAGCAGTTTAAGGCAGGGGAGACAGCCCCAGCATTTT. The genes are TRBV27 and TRBJ1-5; D is possibly TRBD1 (6 bases). Germline CDR1 and CDR2: MNHEY and SMNVEV (reference sequence). Trimming cost V 2 bases and J 7 bases, with 12 bases left between them. The CDR3 has 14 amino acids.

This clonotype was detected only a few times. The chain employs TRBV20-1 and TRBJ2-2; unclear D gene. CDR1 and CDR2 (germline): DFQATT, SNEGSKA (reference sequence). The V gene lost 5 bases and the J gene lost 2 bases, with 9 bases spanning the gap. The CDR3 extends over 13 amino acids. The CDR3 nucleotides read TGCAGTGCTCTTAACAGAAACACCGGGGAGCTGTTTTTT. It encodes CSALNRNTGELFF.

This clonotype was picked up many times. V gene TRBV20-1 combines with J gene TRBJ2-3; possible D gene TRBD2, 5 bases. The CDR3 is 14 amino acids. Germline V gene data show CDR1 as DFQATT and CDR2 as SNEGSKA (reference sequence). Trimming took 6 bases from V and 2 from J, leaving 15 bases between them. CDR3 amino acids: CSARGPGNTDTQYF. In DNA, the CDR3 is TGCAGTGCCCGCGGGCCGGGGAACACAGATACGCAGTATTTT.